This T cell receptor (beta chain) was recorded in a study of OX40 agonist ivuxolimab in advanced cancers. CDR1 is MRHNA, CDR2 SNTAGT, per germline. V was shortened by 4 bases and J by 4 bases, with 15 bases between the two germline ends. This CDR3 is 15 amino acids long. Repertoires were generated with immunoSEQ multiplex PCR, while TCRdb's copy carries only in-frame clones and drops some. The table lists 55,000 to 70,000 clones, 92% of them singletons. The sequencing here drew on CD4+ or CD8+ T cells sorted from blood, taken in a trial of the OX40 agonist ivuxolimab. The chain combines TRBV6-4 with TRBJ2-3, with D perhaps being TRBD1 or TRBD2 (6 bases each). This clonotype originated in an adult with an advanced solid tumor such as melanoma, head and neck, liver or kidney cancer. CDR3 protein: CASSVEGGGSDTQYF. The CDR3 nucleotides are TGTGCCAGCAGTGTGGAGGGGGGTGGGTCAGATACGCAGTATTTT.